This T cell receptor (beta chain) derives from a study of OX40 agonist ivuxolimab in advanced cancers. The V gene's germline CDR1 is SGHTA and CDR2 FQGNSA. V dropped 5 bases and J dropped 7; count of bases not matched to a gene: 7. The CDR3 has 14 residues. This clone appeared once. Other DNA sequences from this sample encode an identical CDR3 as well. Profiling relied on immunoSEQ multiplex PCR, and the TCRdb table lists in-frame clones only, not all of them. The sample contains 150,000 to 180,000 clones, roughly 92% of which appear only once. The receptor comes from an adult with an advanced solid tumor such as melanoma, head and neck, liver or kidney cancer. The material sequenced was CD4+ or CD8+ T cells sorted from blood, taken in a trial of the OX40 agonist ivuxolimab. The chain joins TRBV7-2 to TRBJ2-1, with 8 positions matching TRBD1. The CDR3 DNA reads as TGTGCCAGCAGCCTACGACAGGGGAAGAATGAGCAGTTCTTC. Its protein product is CASSLRQGKNEQFF.